The 6 T cell receptor beta chains below come from one sample, sequenced in a study of blood T cell repertoires in COVID-19. The data were produced by immunoSEQ multiplex PCR, yet TCRdb's version contains in-frame clones alone and is incomplete. The table lists about 91,000 clones, 85% to 90% of them singletons. What was sequenced was peripheral blood. The receptors come from an elderly woman with active COVID-19.

The chain carries TRBV19 and TRBJ2-5, with D perhaps TRBD2 (5 bases). The CDR3 length is 14 residues. Germline CDR1 LNHDA, CDR2 SQIVND (reference sequence). V was shortened by 2 bases and J by 2 bases, with 9 bases between the two germline ends. In DNA, the CDR3 is TGTGCCAGTAGTATATCCGGGGTTCAAGAGACCCAGTACTTC. Amino acid sequence: CASSISGVQETQYF. The full variable domain, rest sourced from reference TRBV19 and TRBJ2-5, is DGGITQSPKYLFRKEGQNVTLSCEQNLNHDAMYWYRQDPGQGLRLIYYSQIVNDFQKGDIAEGYSVSREKKESFPLTVTSAQKNPTAFYLCASSISGVQETQYFGPGTRLLVL.

The chain joins TRBV7-2 to TRBJ2-5, with 13 bases aligning to TRBD2. The V gene end was trimmed by 5 bases and the J gene end by 3 bases; junction bases not matched to a gene: 6. The CDR3 has 16 residues. CDR1 and CDR2 from the germline V gene are SGHTA and FQGNSA. The CDR3 protein is CASSHRLAGGEETQYF. As DNA, the CDR3 is TGTGCCAGCAGCCATAGACTAGCGGGAGGCGAAGAGACCCAGTACTTC.

This clone was observed once. One end of the junction does not line up with germline, which may come from a read error. V usage is TRBV2 and J usage is TRBJ2-7, with D hard to call. Germline V gene data show CDR1 as SNHLY and CDR2 as FYNNEI. The CDR3 covers 15 residues. CDR3 DNA sequence: TGTGCCAGCAGGGAAGCAGGCGGTAGCTCCTACGAGCAGTACTTC. It yields the protein CASREAGGSSYEQYF.

This sequence joins TRBV18 and TRBJ2-4, with no clear D. The CDR3 spans 14 residues. With 0 bases removed from V and 5 bases from J, the gap between germline ends came to 8 bases. CDR1 is KGHSH and CDR2 is LQKENI in the germline V gene. The CDR3 protein is CASSPPRPENIQYF. DNA of the CDR3: TGTGCCAGCTCACCACCACGCCCGGAAAACATTCAGTACTTC.

V and J are TRBV6-5 and TRBJ2-7, with 7 bases matching TRBD1. V dropped 6 bases and J dropped 7; count of bases not matched to a gene: 12. Germline-derived CDR1 and CDR2 are MNHEY and SVGAGI. The CDR3 length is 14 residues. The CDR3 DNA reads as TGTGCCAGCAGGCCGGGACAGCGGCTTTCGGAGCAGTACTTC. Translating gives CASRPGQRLSEQYF.

The V call is TRBV6-2 or TRBV6-3, the J call TRBJ2-3; 7 nucleotides agree with TRBD2. Germline assignment: CDR1 MNHEY and CDR2 SVGEGT. There are 15 residues in the CDR3. V lost 2 bases and J lost 7; bases outside the gene matches: 9. As DNA, the CDR3 is TGTGCCAGCAGTTACGCTAGCGGCCGTTCAAATACGCAGTATTTT. Its protein product is CASSYASGRSNTQYF.